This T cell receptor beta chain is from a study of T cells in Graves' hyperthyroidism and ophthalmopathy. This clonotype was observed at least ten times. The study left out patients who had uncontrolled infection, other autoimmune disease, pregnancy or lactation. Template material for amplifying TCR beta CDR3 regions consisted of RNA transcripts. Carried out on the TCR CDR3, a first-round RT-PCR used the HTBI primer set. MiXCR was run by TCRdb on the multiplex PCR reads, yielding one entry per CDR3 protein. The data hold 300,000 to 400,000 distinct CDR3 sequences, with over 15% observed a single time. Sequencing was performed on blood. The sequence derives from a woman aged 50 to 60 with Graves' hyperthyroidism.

The CDR3, as DNA: TGCGCCAGCAGTGAAGGTTCCGAGCAGTACGTC. Translating it yields CASSEGSEQYV. This chain joins TRBV10-2 and TRBJ2-7; D is ambiguous. Germline V gives CDR1 WSHSY, CDR2 SAAADI. Between the trimmed V and J ends, which lost 3 bases and 6 bases, there was a span of 6 bases. The CDR3 is made up of 11 amino acids.